This paragraph reports one T cell receptor beta chain. Its cognate antigen is unknown. This CDR3 is built from 11 residues. The V and J ends lost 5 bases and 7 bases respectively, with 9 bases between them. Per germline, CDR1 SGHRS and CDR2 YFSETQ. The data belong to a study of OX40 agonist ivuxolimab in advanced cancers. Study overall: An anti-OX40 (CD134) antibody with agonistic activity, ivuxolimab, was administered to patients. The dose-escalation cohort was over 65% male, with a mean age of 60 years, ranging about 23 to 90.

Study-level results: What antigens the expanded peripheral T cells recognized was never established. In the 0.1 to 3.0 mg/kg range, CD4+ and CD8+ blood T cells had expanded clonally by week 6.

TCRdb keeps only in-frame clones here, not all; method: immunoSEQ multiplex PCR. The table lists some 100,000 clones, about 91% of them singletons. This sequence originates from an adult with an advanced solid tumor such as melanoma, head and neck, liver or kidney cancer. Material: CD4+ or CD8+ T cells sorted from blood, obtained in a trial of the OX40 agonist ivuxolimab. The gene calls are TRBV5-1 and TRBJ1-2; the D is unclear. This CDR3 reads CASRLAGGYTF. Written as DNA, the CDR3 is TGCGCCAGCAGGCTCGCCGGTGGCTACACCTTC.